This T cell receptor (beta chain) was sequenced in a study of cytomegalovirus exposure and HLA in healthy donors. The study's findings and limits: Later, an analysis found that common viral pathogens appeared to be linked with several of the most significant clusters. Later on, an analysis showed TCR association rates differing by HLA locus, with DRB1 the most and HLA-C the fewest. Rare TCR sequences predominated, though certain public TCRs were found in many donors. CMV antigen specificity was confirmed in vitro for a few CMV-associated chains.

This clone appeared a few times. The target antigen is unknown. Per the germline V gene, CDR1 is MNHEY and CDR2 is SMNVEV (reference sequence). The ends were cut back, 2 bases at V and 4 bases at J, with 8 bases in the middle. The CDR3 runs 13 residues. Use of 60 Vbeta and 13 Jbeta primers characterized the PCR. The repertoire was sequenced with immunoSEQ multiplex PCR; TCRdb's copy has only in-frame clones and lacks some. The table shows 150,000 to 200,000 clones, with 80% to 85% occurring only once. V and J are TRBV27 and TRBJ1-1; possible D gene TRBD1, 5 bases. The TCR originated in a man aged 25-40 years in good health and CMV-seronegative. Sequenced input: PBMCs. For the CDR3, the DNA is TGTGCCAGCAGTTTAGGACAATTCACTGAAGCTTTCTTT. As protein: CASSLGQFTEAFF.